Given below is one TCR beta chain in context. The target antigen is unknown. Germline-derived CDR1 and CDR2 are MDHEN and SYDVKM. With 10 bases clipped from V and 3 bases from J, the junction kept 12 bases outside the gene matches. The CDR3 consists of 14 residues. These data belong to a study of OX40 agonist ivuxolimab in advanced cancers. About the research overall: Patients were given ivuxolimab, an antibody that agonizes OX40 (CD134).

This table comes from immunoSEQ multiplex PCR, and its TCRdb copy is limited to in-frame clones, with some not included. This sample yields about 99,000 clones, of which 90% to 95% are seen a single time; 0.3% to 0.4% belongs to the top ten. Findings and limits, study-wide: Low normalized T-cell clonal expansion also characterized some of the nonresponders. Averaging showed that CD8+ T cells had more expanded clones than CD4+ did.

The chain combines TRBV28 with TRBJ2-7; 7 bases fit TRBD1. The receptor was derived from an adult with an advanced solid tumor such as melanoma, head and neck, liver or kidney cancer. Specimen: CD4+ or CD8+ T cells sorted from blood, collected in a trial of the OX40 agonist ivuxolimab. In DNA form, the CDR3 reads TGTGCCACCTCCATCCCGGGACAGAGCTACGAGCAGTACTTC. This translates into CATSIPGQSYEQYF. Full variable domain (outside the CDR3, taken from reference TRBV28 and TRBJ2-7): DVKVTQSSRYLVKRTGEKVFLECVQDMDHENMFWYRQDPGLGLRLIYFSYDVKMKEKGDIPEGYSVSREKKERFSLILESASTNQTSMYLCATSIPGQSYEQYFGPGTRLTVT.